The rows below give T cell receptor beta chains drawn from one sample of a study of T cells after yellow fever vaccination. TCRdb reanalysed the 5' RACE reads using MiXCR and keeps one entry per CDR3 protein. The sample has some 97,000 distinct CDR3 sequences; around 5.8% are singletons. Material: CD8+ T cells sorted from PBMCs, obtained 10 days after the yellow fever booster vaccination. These receptors all come from a young man who received the YFV17D yellow fever vaccine. Both conserved end residues are part of each CDR3. A D gene is named only where the DNA matches it firmly. Rows may omit the clone size; those that give it use once, few, many or a size class.

CDR3nt | CDR3aa | j_gene | abundance | v_gene | len | d_gene
TGCGCCAGCAGCCAAGATTGGGCAAGGAACACCGGGGAGCTGTTTTTT | CASSQDWARNTGELFF | TRBJ2-2 | NA | TRBV4-3 | 16 | NA
TGTGCCAGCAGCGCCCGGGACAGGGTGATGGAGCAGTACTTC | CASSARDRVMEQYF | TRBJ2-7 | once | TRBV7-9 | 14 | TRBD1
TGTGCCAGCAGCATCCGGGACAGGGTCCAAGAGACCCAGTACTTC | CASSIRDRVQETQYF | TRBJ2-5 | NA | TRBV7-2 | 15 | TRBD1
TGTGCCAGCAGCTTAGGGGACAGGGTCAACGAGCAGTACTTC | CASSLGDRVNEQYF | TRBJ2-7 | few | TRBV7-9 | 14 | TRBD1
TGTGCCAGCAGCTTAACAGGGTTTGCCCCAATAAATTCACCCCTCCACTTT | CASSLTGFAPINSPLHF | TRBJ1-6 | NA | TRBV7-9 | 17 | NA
TGTGCCAGCAGCTTAGCGGTAGAGACACCCCTCCACTTT | CASSLAVETPLHF | TRBJ1-6 | few | TRBV7-9 | 13 | NA
TGTGCCACCAGCAGAGTAAGACCGGTTACCGGGGAGCTGTTTTTT | CATSRVRPVTGELFF | TRBJ2-2 | NA | TRBV15 | 15 | NA
TGTGCCAGCAAAGAACGGGGGGGCGGAGAGACCCAGTACTTC | CASKERGGGETQYF | TRBJ2-5 | NA | TRBV28 | 14 | TRBD2
TGCGCCAGCAGCCGAAGGGGACAGGGGTACCAAGAGACCCAGTACTTC | CASSRRGQGYQETQYF | TRBJ2-5 | NA | TRBV4-1 | 16 | TRBD1
TGCGCCAGCAGGCCGGGCTTAGGGGCAGATACGCAGTATTTT | CASRPGLGADTQYF | TRBJ2-3 | few | TRBV4-1 | 14 | NA
TGCGCCAGCAGCTGGGCTAGCGCCACAGATACGCAGTATTTT | CASSWASATDTQYF | TRBJ2-3 | few | TRBV4-1 | 14 | NA
TGTGCCAGCAGCGGAGGGAATGAGCAGTTCTTC | CASSGGNEQFF | TRBJ2-1 | medium-sized | TRBV25-1 | 11 | NA
TGTGCCAGCAGTTTAAGCAGGGGGCTGGGGGAGACCCAGTACTTC | CASSLSRGLGETQYF | TRBJ2-5 | NA | TRBV12-3/TRBV12-4 | 15 | TRBD1
TGTGCCAGCAGCTTGAGGACAGGGGGCGCAGATACGCAGTATTTT | CASSLRTGGADTQYF | TRBJ2-3 | NA | TRBV5-5 | 15 | TRBD1
TGTGCCAGCAGCTCCCGAGGACTAGCGGGGGACACCGGGGAGCTGTTTTTT | CASSSRGLAGDTGELFF | TRBJ2-2 | NA | TRBV7-6 | 17 | TRBD2
TGTGCCAGCAGCCCAACGGGGAATTCACCCCTCCACTTT | CASSPTGNSPLHF | TRBJ1-6 | few | TRBV7-6 | 13 | NA
TGCAGCGTGTCGGGGGGGGCTGGGGCCAACGTCCTGACTTTC | CSVSGGAGANVLTF | TRBJ2-6 | NA | TRBV29-1 | 14 | TRBD2
TGTGCCAGCAGTGAAACGGGGGGGCATAATGAGCAGTTCTTC | CASSETGGHNEQFF | TRBJ2-1 | many | TRBV6-6 | 14 | TRBD2
TGTGCCAGTACAGCAGCAGGGACCTTCACAGATACGCAGTATTTT | CASTAAGTFTDTQYF | TRBJ2-3 | few | TRBV19 | 15 | NA
TGCAGTGTCTTAAGGACGGCTAACTATGGCTACACCTTC | CSVLRTANYGYTF | TRBJ1-2 | NA | TRBV20-1 | 13 | NA
TGTGCCAGCAGCTTTGAAGCGGGGGGCCCCGACAATGAGCAGTTCTTC | CASSFEAGGPDNEQFF | TRBJ2-1 | NA | TRBV7-9 | 16 | TRBD2
TGTGCCAGCACCCATAGCGGTGGGTCTAAGGAGCAGTACTTC | CASTHSGGSKEQYF | TRBJ2-7 | few | TRBV5-6 | 14 | NA
TGTGCCAGCAGCTTAACATGGGAGGCACCTTACGAGCAGTACTTC | CASSLTWEAPYEQYF | TRBJ2-7 | NA | TRBV5-4 | 15 | NA
TGTGCCAGCAGCTTAATTAGCGGGGTGGAGCAGTACTTC | CASSLISGVEQYF | TRBJ2-7 | NA | TRBV7-3 | 13 | TRBD2
TGTGCCAGCAGCCTGTGGGACGGATATGAAGCTTTCTTT | CASSLWDGYEAFF | TRBJ1-1 | NA | TRBV5-5 | 13 | NA
TGTGCCAGCAGCTCCGAAGGAGTCTCCTACAATGAGCAGTTCTTC | CASSSEGVSYNEQFF | TRBJ2-1 | few | TRBV7-6 | 15 | NA
TGCGCCAGCAGCTTGGCCTTACTAGGCTACAATGAGCAGTTCTTC | CASSLALLGYNEQFF | TRBJ2-1 | few | TRBV5-1 | 15 | NA
TGTGCCAGCAGTCTAACGAGGGGGGAGCTGTTTTTT | CASSLTRGELFF | TRBJ2-2 | NA | TRBV27 | 12 | NA
TGTGCCAGCAGCCAAGATAACCACCAAGCCCAGCATTTT | CASSQDNHQAQHF | TRBJ1-5 | NA | TRBV4-2 | 13 | NA
TGCGCCAGCAGCTTGAGGACCCACTACGGCTACACCTTC | CASSLRTHYGYTF | TRBJ1-2 | NA | TRBV5-1 | 13 | NA
TGTGCCAGCAGCTTGGGCAGCACAGATACGCAGTATTTT | CASSLGSTDTQYF | TRBJ2-3 | many | TRBV11-2 | 13 | NA
TGTGCCAGCAGTTACCTAGCTCGGGATACGCAGTATTTT | CASSYLARDTQYF | TRBJ2-3 | few | TRBV6-5 | 13 | NA
TGTGCCAGCAAAAGGGGGGTCACCGGGGAGCTGTTTTTT | CASKRGVTGELFF | TRBJ2-2 | few | TRBV27 | 13 | NA
TGTGCCAGCACCTACTCCGCGGGGGGCACAGATACGCAGTATTTT | CASTYSAGGTDTQYF | TRBJ2-3 | few | TRBV7-6 | 15 | TRBD2
TGCGCCAGCAGCTTGCCCCTACTAGCGGGGGGGGCGAATGAGCAGTTCTTC | CASSLPLLAGGANEQFF | TRBJ2-1 | NA | TRBV5-1 | 17 | TRBD2
TGCAGCGTTAGAACAGGGTTCGCAGATACGCAGTATTTT | CSVRTGFADTQYF | TRBJ2-3 | few | TRBV29-1 | 13 | NA
TGTGCCAGCAGCCACATCGGAAGGGGACCCAACTACGAGCAGTACTTC | CASSHIGRGPNYEQYF | TRBJ2-7 | many | TRBV3-1 | 16 | NA
TGTGCCAGCAGCTTAGGGACAGACAATCAGCCCCAGCATTTT | CASSLGTDNQPQHF | TRBJ1-5 | NA | TRBV13 | 14 | NA
TGTGCCAGCAGTGATCTAGCGGGGGGGCCCGGGGAGCTGTTTTTT | CASSDLAGGPGELFF | TRBJ2-2 | few | TRBV6-1 | 15 | TRBD2
TGTGCCAGCACCCTACGGGATCTTACTGAAGCTTTCTTT | CASTLRDLTEAFF | TRBJ1-1 | few | TRBV7-9 | 13 | NA
TGCAGTGCCCCTTACGCGGGACAGCGGGCGGACACTGAAGCTTTCTTT | CSAPYAGQRADTEAFF | TRBJ1-1 | few | TRBV20-1 | 16 | TRBD1